This record looks at one T cell receptor (beta chain) sequence and its context. Its antigen is as yet unknown. This record belongs to a study of OX40 agonist ivuxolimab in advanced cancers. Overall study: Patients were roughly 81% male with ages roughly 20 to 90, mean about 54. Of the patients, three showed partial responses, one with hepatocellular carcinoma and two with cutaneous melanoma. Study-wide results and caveats: Both CD4+ and CD8+ T cell populations in blood had undergone clonal expansion by week 6 at 0.1 to 3.0 mg/kg.

The repertoire was sequenced with immunoSEQ multiplex PCR; TCRdb's copy has only in-frame clones and lacks some. Among about 70,000 clones listed, roughly nine tenths were seen once. Blood sampling was done at baseline, cycle 4 day 1, and cycle 7 day 1. The origin of this receptor is an adult with an advanced solid tumor such as melanoma, head and neck, liver or kidney cancer. The sequencing here drew on CD4+ or CD8+ T cells sorted from blood, taken in a trial of the OX40 agonist ivuxolimab.

The CDR3 loop is CASSEGQSLRIYYEQYF. The CDR3 DNA is TGTGCCAGCAGTGAGGGACAGTCCCTTCGCATTTACTACGAGCAGTACTTC. This chain links TRBV6-1 with TRBJ2-7; 7 bases map to TRBD1. Germline V gene lookup returns CDR1 MNHNS and CDR2 SASEGT. V trimming: 3 bases; J trimming: 3 bases; junction bases outside the gene matches: 14. There are 17 residues in the CDR3.